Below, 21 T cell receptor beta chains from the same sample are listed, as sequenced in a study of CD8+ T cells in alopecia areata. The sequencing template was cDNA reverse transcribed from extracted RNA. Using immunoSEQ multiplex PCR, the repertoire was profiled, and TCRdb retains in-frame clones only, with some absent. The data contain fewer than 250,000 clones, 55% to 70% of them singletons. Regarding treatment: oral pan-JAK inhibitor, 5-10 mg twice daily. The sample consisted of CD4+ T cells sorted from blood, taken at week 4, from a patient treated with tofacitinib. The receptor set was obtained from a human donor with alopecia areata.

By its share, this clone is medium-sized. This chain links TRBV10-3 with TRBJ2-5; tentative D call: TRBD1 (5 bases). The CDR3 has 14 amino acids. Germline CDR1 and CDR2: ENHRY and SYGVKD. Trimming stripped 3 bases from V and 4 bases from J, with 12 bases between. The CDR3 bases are TGTGCCATCAGTGACGACAGAGGTATAGAGACCCAGTACTTC. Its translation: CAISDDRGIETQYF.

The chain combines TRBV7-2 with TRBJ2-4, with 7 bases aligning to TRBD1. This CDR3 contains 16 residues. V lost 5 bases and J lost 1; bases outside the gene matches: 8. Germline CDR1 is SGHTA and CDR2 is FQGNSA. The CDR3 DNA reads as TGTGCCAGCAGCAAAAACAGGGGTGAGGCCAAAAACATTCAGTACTTC. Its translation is CASSKNRGEAKNIQYF.

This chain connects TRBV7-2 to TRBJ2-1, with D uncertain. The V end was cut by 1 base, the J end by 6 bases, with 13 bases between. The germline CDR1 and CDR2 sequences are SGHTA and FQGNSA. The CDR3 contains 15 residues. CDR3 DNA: TGTGCCAGCAGCTTAGATATGAACTCAGTCAATGAGCAGTTCTTC. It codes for CASSLDMNSVNEQFF. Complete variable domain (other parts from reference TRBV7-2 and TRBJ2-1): GAGVSQSPSNKVTEKGKDVELRCDPISGHTALYWYRQSLGQGLEFLIYFQGNSAPDKSGLPSDRFSAERTGGSVSTLTIQRTQQEDSAVYLCASSLDMNSVNEQFFGPGTRLTVL.

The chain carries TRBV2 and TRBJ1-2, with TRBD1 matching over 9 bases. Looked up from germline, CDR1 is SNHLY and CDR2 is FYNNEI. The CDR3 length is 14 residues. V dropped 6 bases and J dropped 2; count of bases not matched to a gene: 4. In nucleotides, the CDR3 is TGTGCCAGCAGGCGTGGACAGGGGAACTATGGCTACACCTTC. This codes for CASRRGQGNYGYTF.

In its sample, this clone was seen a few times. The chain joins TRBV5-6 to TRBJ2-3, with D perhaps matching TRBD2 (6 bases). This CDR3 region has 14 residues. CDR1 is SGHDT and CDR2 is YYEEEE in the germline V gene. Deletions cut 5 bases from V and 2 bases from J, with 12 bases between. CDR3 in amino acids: CASRLSGDTDTQYF. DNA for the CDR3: TGTGCCAGCAGGCTTTCGGGGGACACAGATACGCAGTATTTT.

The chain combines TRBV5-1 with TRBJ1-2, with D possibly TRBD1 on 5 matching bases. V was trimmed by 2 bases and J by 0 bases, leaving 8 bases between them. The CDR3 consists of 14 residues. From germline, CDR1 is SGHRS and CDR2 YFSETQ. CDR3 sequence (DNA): TGCGCCAGCAGCTTAGGGGTAGCTAACTATGGCTACACCTTC. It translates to CASSLGVANYGYTF.

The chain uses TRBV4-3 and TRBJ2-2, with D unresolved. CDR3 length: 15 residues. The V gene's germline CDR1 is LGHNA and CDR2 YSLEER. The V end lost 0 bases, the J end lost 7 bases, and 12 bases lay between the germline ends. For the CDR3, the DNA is TGCGCCAGCAGCCAAGAACTCGGGCTCCGCGGGGAGCTGTTTTTT. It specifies CASSQELGLRGELFF.

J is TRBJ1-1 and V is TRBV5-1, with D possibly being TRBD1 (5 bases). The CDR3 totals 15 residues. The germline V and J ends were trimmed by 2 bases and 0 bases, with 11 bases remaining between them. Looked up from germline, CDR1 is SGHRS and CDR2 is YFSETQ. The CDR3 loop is CASSFTGTLNTEAFF. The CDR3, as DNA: TGCGCCAGCAGCTTTACCGGGACTTTGAACACTGAAGCTTTCTTT.

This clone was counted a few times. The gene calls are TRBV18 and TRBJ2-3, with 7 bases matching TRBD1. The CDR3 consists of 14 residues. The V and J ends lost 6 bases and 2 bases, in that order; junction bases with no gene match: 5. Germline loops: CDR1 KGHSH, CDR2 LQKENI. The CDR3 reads CASSPGQSTDTQYF. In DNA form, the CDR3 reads TGTGCCAGCTCTCCGGGACAGTCCACAGATACGCAGTATTTT. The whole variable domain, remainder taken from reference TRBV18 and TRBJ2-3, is NAGVMQNPRHLVRRRGQEARLRCSPMKGHSHVYWYRQLPEEGLKFMVYLQKENIIDESGMPKERFSAEFPKEGPSILRIQQVVRGDSAAYFCASSPGQSTDTQYFGPGTRLTVL.

The CDR3 here is CSVEGREVGQAEGYTF. The CDR3 coding sequence is TGCAGCGTTGAAGGCCGCGAGGTGGGACAGGCGGAAGGCTACACCTTC. The V and J genes are TRBV29-1 and TRBJ1-2; 8 positions match TRBD1. The germline V gene has CDR1 SQVTM and CDR2 ANQGSEA. The ends lost 1 base at V and 8 bases at J; junction bases unmatched: 15. This CDR3 region has 16 residues.

The CDR3 loop reads CASSPKGNSGNTIYF. As DNA, the CDR3 is TGTGCCAGCTCACCAAAAGGGAACTCCGGAAACACCATATATTTT. The chain couples TRBV18 to TRBJ1-3; no firm D call. The CDR3 totals 15 residues. V dropped 2 bases and J dropped 4 bases, with 12 bases sitting between them. CDR1 KGHSH and CDR2 LQKENI come from the germline V gene.

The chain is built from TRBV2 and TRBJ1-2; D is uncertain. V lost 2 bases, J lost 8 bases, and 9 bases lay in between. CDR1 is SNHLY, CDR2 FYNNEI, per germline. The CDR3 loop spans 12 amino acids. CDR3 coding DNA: TGTGCCAGCAGTGAAACCCTGGTGGGCTACACCTTC. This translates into CASSETLVGYTF.

Here the CDR3 DNA reads TGTGCCAGCAGTTCGGGGCTCTACGAGCAGTACTTC. Amino acids: CASSSGLYEQYF. The chain links TRBV6-5 to TRBJ2-7; D is perhaps TRBD1 or TRBD2 (5 bases each). The V gene lost 4 bases and the J gene lost 3 bases, with 7 bases spanning the gap. CDR3 length: 12 amino acids. Looked up from germline, CDR1 is MNHEY and CDR2 is SVGAGI.

CDR3 sequence reads: CATSPGIAFGPLHF. The CDR3 region has the DNA TGTGCCACCAGCCCCGGGATCGCCTTTGGACCCCTCCACTTT. This rearrangement joins TRBV15 to TRBJ1-6; D gene uncertain. V lost 5 bases and J lost 12, with 17 bases in between. Germline V gene lookup returns CDR1 LNHNV and CDR2 YYDKDF (reference sequence). This CDR3 has 14 amino acids.

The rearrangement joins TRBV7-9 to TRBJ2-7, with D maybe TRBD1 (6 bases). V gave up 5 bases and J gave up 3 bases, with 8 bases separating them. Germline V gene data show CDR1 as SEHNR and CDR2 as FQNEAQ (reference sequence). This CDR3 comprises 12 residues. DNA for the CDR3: TGTGCCAGCAGCACACAGGGCTACGAGCAGTACTTC. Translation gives CASSTQGYEQYF.

The CDR3 coding sequence is TGCGCCAGCAGCCAAGTGGGACAGGGGGCTCGGGAGACCCAGTACTTC. It encodes CASSQVGQGARETQYF. V and J are TRBV5-1 and TRBJ2-5, with 12 bases fitting TRBD1. The CDR3 covers 16 residues. Trimming took 4 bases from V and 5 from J; bases not matched to a gene: 9. Germline CDR1 is SGHRS and CDR2 is YFSETQ.

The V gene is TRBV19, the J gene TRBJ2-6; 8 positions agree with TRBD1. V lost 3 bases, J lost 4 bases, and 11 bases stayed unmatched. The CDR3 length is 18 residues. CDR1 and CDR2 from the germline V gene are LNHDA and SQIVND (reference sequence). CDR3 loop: CASSIPPGGASGANVLTF. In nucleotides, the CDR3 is TGTGCCAGTAGTATCCCCCCAGGGGGCGCTTCGGGGGCCAACGTCCTGACTTTC. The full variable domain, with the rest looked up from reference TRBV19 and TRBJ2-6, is DGGITQSPKYLFRKEGQNVTLSCEQNLNHDAMYWYRQDPGQGLRLIYYSQIVNDFQKGDIAEGYSVSREKKESFPLTVTSAQKNPTAFYLCASSIPPGGASGANVLTFGAGSRLTVL.

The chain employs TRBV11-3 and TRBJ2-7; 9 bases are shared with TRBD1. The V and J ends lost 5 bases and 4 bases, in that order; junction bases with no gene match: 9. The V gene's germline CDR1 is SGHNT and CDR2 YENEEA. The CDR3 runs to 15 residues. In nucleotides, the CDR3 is TGTGCCAGCAGCCCTCGGACAGGGGAGAGTTACGAGCAGTACTTC. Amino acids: CASSPRTGESYEQYF.

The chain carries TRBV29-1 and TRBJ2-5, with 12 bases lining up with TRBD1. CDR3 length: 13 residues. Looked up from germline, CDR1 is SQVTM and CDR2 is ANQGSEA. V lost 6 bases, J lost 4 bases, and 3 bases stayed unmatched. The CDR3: CSVGQGARETQYF. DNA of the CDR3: TGCAGCGTGGGACAGGGGGCAAGAGAGACCCAGTACTTC.

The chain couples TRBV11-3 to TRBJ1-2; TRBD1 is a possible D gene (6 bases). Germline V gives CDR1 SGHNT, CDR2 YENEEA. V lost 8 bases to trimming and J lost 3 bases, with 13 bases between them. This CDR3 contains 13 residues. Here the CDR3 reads CASSDSAHYGYTF. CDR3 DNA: TGTGCCAGCTCGGACAGCGCCCACTATGGCTACACCTTC.

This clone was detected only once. The CDR3: CASSLEPRGRTGELFF. The CDR3 DNA reads TGTGCCAGCAGCTTAGAACCCAGGGGGCGAACCGGGGAGCTGTTTTTT. J is TRBJ2-2 and V is TRBV11-2; 8 bases fit TRBD1. V lost 0 bases to trimming and J lost 5 bases; unmatched junction nucleotides: 5. The CDR3 loop spans 16 amino acids. The V gene's germline CDR1 is SGHAT and CDR2 FQNNGV.